One sample yielded the 5 T cell receptor beta chains listed below, sequenced in a study of T cell responses to AZD1222 COVID-19 vaccine. Here immunoSEQ multiplex PCR was the method, and the copy in TCRdb shows in-frame clones only, minus some. This sample has about 120,000 clones, with about 85% found just once. The sequencing used peripheral blood, collected 28 days after the second AZD1222 dose. The receptors were gathered from an adult who received the AZD1222 COVID-19 vaccine.

This chain connects TRBV19 to TRBJ2-2, with TRBD1 as a possible D gene (5 bases). Looked up from germline, CDR1 is LNHDA and CDR2 is SQIVND (reference sequence). This CDR3 has 15 residues. V lost 1 base to trimming and J lost 3 bases, with 9 bases between them. The CDR3 nucleotides are TGTGCCAGTAGTATAGGAGCAGGGTACACCGGGGAGCTGTTTTTT. This translates into CASSIGAGYTGELFF.

In its sample, this clone was seen a few times. This sequence joins TRBV28 and TRBJ2-7; D might be TRBD2 (5 bases). The CDR3 covers 12 residues. Trimming removed 0 bases at V and 6 bases at J, with 6 bases between. CDR1 is MDHEN and CDR2 is SYDVKM in the germline V gene. CDR3: CASSLWGSEQYF. The CDR3 bases are TGTGCCAGCAGTTTATGGGGGAGCGAGCAGTACTTC.

DNA for the CDR3: TGTGCCAGCAGCTGGGAGACAGATACGCAGTATTTT. It translates to CASSWETDTQYF. This rearrangement joins TRBV5-4 to TRBJ2-3, with a weak D call TRBD2 (5 bases). Germline V gene data show CDR1 as SGHNT and CDR2 as YYREEE (reference sequence). V shed 3 bases and J shed 3 bases, with 5 bases lying between them. This CDR3 comprises 12 residues.

This sequence joins TRBV28 and TRBJ2-7; D call uncertain. This CDR3 region has 15 residues. The germline V gene encodes CDR1 MDHEN and CDR2 SYDVKM. Trimming shortened V by 3 bases and J by 0 bases, and 12 bases separated the two germline ends. The CDR3: CASSFRGVASYEQYF. CDR3 DNA: TGTGCCAGCAGTTTTCGTGGGGTAGCCTCCTACGAGCAGTACTTC.

This chain links TRBV28 with TRBJ1-6; D might be TRBD1 (5 bases). The CDR3 totals 13 residues. Trimming cost V 6 bases and J 6 bases, with 9 bases left between them. The germline V gene encodes CDR1 MDHEN and CDR2 SYDVKM. As DNA, the CDR3 is TGTGCCAGCAGGAGGGACGTTAATTCACCCCTCCACTTT. Translating it yields CASRRDVNSPLHF.